The clone carrying this T cell receptor beta chain has a handful of counts. Its cognate antigen is unknown. Looked up from germline, CDR1 is LNHDA and CDR2 is SQIVND (reference sequence). V gave up 5 bases and J gave up 5 bases, with 10 bases separating them. The CDR3 loop spans 13 amino acids. Construction of the TCR beta libraries employed iRepertoire HTBI primers in conjunction with Arm-PCR of CDR3 regions. TCRdb passed the multiplex PCR reads through MiXCR, listing each CDR3 protein once. The table has about 290,000 distinct CDR3 sequences, 22% seen once. This specimen comes from a study of regulatory T cells in long-lasting Graves disease. General study results and limits: There was favoring of TRBV28, TRBJ1-2 and TRBJ2-5 in persistent disease. Relative to newly diagnosed Graves' patients, persistent ones had lower TCR diversity. Researchers examined only peripheral blood and not thyroid tissue.

Time point here: persistent/refractory GD, antithyroid drugs over 5 years with positive TRAb. Generation of the TCR library employed RNA extracted from PBMCs. The chain recombines TRBV19 with TRBJ1-5, with D maybe TRBD1 (5 bases). The origin of this receptor is a female donor with Graves disease. The specimen was peripheral blood mononuclear cells (PBMCs), collected when the disease was refractory, from a patient treated with antithyroid drugs. CDR3 nucleotides: TGTGCCAGTAGTTTAGGGGTGGATCAGCCCCAGCATTTT. Residues: CASSLGVDQPQHF. The variable domain in full, completed from reference TRBV19 and TRBJ1-5, reads DGGITQSPKYLFRKEGQNVTLSCEQNLNHDAMYWYRQDPGQGLRLIYYSQIVNDFQKGDIAEGYSVSREKKESFPLTVTSAQKNPTAFYLCASSLGVDQPQHFGDGTRLSIL.